The clone carrying this T cell receptor beta chain appeared many times. This table comes from immunoSEQ multiplex PCR, and its TCRdb copy is limited to in-frame clones, with some not included. The top ten hold 8% to 10% of the sample, which has 180,000 or so clones, roughly 88% seen once. Participants reported their clinical history, and cohort assignment relied on those reports. Germline CDR1 reads SGHKS; CDR2 reads YYEKEE (reference sequence). V lost 1 base and J lost 8; bases outside the gene matches: 6. This CDR3 is built from 15 residues. The sample is drawn from a study of blood T cell repertoires in COVID-19. Study details: Specimens from acute and convalescent COVID-19 originated in the United States, Italy and Spain. The analysed material was cDNA or gDNA that came from T cells, B-cell-depleted T cells, or PBMCs.

The chain couples TRBV5-5 to TRBJ1-6; 7 nucleotides match TRBD1. Input material: PBMCs or T cells enriched from blood (not recorded which). The sequence was obtained from a woman younger than 45 who had recovered from COVID-19. The CDR3: CASSLRPQGDSPLHF. The CDR3, as DNA: TGTGCCAGCAGCTTGCGGCCCCAGGGGGATTCACCCCTCCACTTT.